This TCR beta chain was captured in a study of identical twins. Study-wide results and caveats: Out-of-frame TCR alpha sharing observed in monozygotic twins exceeded model estimates. Conclusions leaned on cross-sectional statistical analysis and did not track the same donors over time.

This clonotype was seen ten or more times. Antigen unknown. cDNA carried unique molecular identifiers, and a universal primer site was added by template switching. From the 5' RACE reads, TCRdb called clonotypes with MiXCR, one entry per CDR3 protein. The data hold hundreds of thousands of distinct CDR3 sequences, with less than 10% observed a single time. Germline V gives CDR1 LNHNV, CDR2 YYDKDF (reference sequence). CDR3 length: 15 amino acids. Trimming took 4 bases from V and 6 from J; bases not matched to a gene: 12. The same data also went into a second study, on yellow fever vaccine responses in identical twins.

The chain joins TRBV15 to TRBJ2-7; 7 nucleotides align to TRBD1. Sequenced: PBMCs. The TCR was taken from a woman between 18 and 30 years old in good health. This CDR3 is CATSIGTAGFGEQYF. The DNA for the CDR3 is TGTGCCACCAGCATTGGGACAGCCGGTTTTGGCGAGCAGTACTTC. Variable domain in full (rest from reference TRBV15 and TRBJ2-7): DAMVIQNPRYQVTQFGKPVTLSCSQTLNHNVMYWYQQKSSQAPKLLFHYYDKDFNNEADTPDNFQSRRPNTSFCFLDIRSPGLGDTAMYLCATSIGTAGFGEQYFGPGTRLTVT.